A selection of T cell receptor beta chains follows, all from one sample in a study of a mutant IDH1 vaccine in newly diagnosed glioma. Profiled with immunoSEQ multiplex PCR; TCRdb holds only in-frame clones, not every one. The repertoire includes around 59,000 clones, more than 85% of them detected once, and 2.6% sits in the top ten. Sequencing was performed on PBMCs, taken from a glioma patient treated with radiotherapy, temozolomide or both. Every receptor here comes from a man aged 50 to 60 with glioma. Each CDR3 is given with its conserved first and last residue. A D gene is named only where the DNA matches it firmly. Size is stated for part of the rows, as once, few or many counts, or as a class when the clone is expanded.

v_call: TRBV18
clone_size: .
j_call: TRBJ1-4
d_call: .
cdr3_aa: CASSFRQATNEKLFF
cdr3_nt: TGTGCCAGCTCATTTCGACAGGCAACTAATGAAAAACTGTTTTTT

v_call: TRBV27
clone_size: .
j_call: TRBJ2-3
d_call: TRBD2
cdr3_aa: CASSWATSGGAGTQYF
cdr3_nt: TGTGCCAGCAGTTGGGCGACTAGCGGGGGGGCGGGCACGCAGTATTTT

v_call: TRBV19
clone_size: .
j_call: TRBJ2-1
d_call: TRBD1
cdr3_aa: CASSMGQGAQNEQFF
cdr3_nt: TGTGCCAGTAGTATGGGACAGGGGGCGCAGAATGAGCAGTTCTTC

v_call: TRBV27
clone_size: .
j_call: TRBJ1-5
d_call: .
cdr3_aa: CASSPRTGRVTQPQHF
cdr3_nt: TGTGCCAGCAGTCCTCGAACAGGGCGGGTAACTCAGCCCCAGCATTTT

v_call: TRBV10-1
clone_size: .
j_call: TRBJ1-6
d_call: .
cdr3_aa: CASSNERGLRNSPLHF
cdr3_nt: TGCGCCAGCAGTAACGAAAGGGGTTTGAGGAATTCACCCCTCCACTTT

v_call: TRBV6-1
clone_size: once
j_call: TRBJ1-2
d_call: .
cdr3_aa: CASSAQGGGNYGYTF
cdr3_nt: TGTGCCAGCAGTGCGCAGGGTGGAGGCAACTATGGCTACACCTTC

v_call: TRBV9
clone_size: .
j_call: TRBJ1-2
d_call: TRBD1
cdr3_aa: CASSVAGTGIIGNGYTF
cdr3_nt: TGTGCCAGCAGCGTAGCAGGGACAGGGATCATCGGGAATGGCTACACCTTC

v_call: TRBV27
clone_size: once
j_call: TRBJ2-7
d_call: TRBD2
cdr3_aa: CGTSGGPRGEQYF
cdr3_nt: TGTGGGACTAGCGGGGGACCCAGGGGCGAGCAGTACTTC

v_call: TRBV30
clone_size: .
j_call: TRBJ1-2
d_call: .
cdr3_aa: CAWRSIASYGYTF
cdr3_nt: TGTGCCTGGAGAAGCATAGCGAGCTATGGCTACACCTTC

v_call: TRBV5-1
clone_size: .
j_call: TRBJ1-2
d_call: .
cdr3_aa: CASSLSRGALNYGYTF
cdr3_nt: TGCGCCAGCAGCTTGTCCCGGGGGGCGTTAAACTATGGCTACACCTTC

v_call: TRBV25-1
clone_size: .
j_call: TRBJ2-2
d_call: TRBD1
cdr3_aa: CASSGQGAIGELFF
cdr3_nt: TGTGCCAGCAGTGGACAGGGGGCTATCGGGGAGCTGTTTTTT

v_call: TRBV9
clone_size: .
j_call: TRBJ1-1
d_call: .
cdr3_aa: CASSVGLTEVYTEAFF
cdr3_nt: TGTGCCAGCAGCGTAGGACTAACTGAAGTGTACACTGAAGCTTTCTTT

v_call: TRBV15
clone_size: .
j_call: TRBJ1-4
d_call: .
cdr3_aa: CATSRDLVNEKLFF
cdr3_nt: TGTGCCACCAGCAGGGACCTGGTTAATGAAAAACTGTTTTTT

v_call: TRBV9
clone_size: .
j_call: TRBJ2-3
d_call: TRBD2
cdr3_aa: CASSAGLAGAFPTTDTQYF
cdr3_nt: TGTGCCAGCAGCGCGGGACTAGCGGGGGCCTTCCCAACCACAGATACGCAGTATTTT

v_call: TRBV19
clone_size: few
j_call: TRBJ1-1
d_call: .
cdr3_aa: CASSRAQPTEAFF
cdr3_nt: TGTGCCAGTAGTAGGGCCCAGCCCACTGAAGCTTTCTTT

v_call: TRBV18
clone_size: once
j_call: TRBJ1-5
d_call: .
cdr3_aa: CASSPGESYSNQPQHF
cdr3_nt: TGTGCCAGCTCACCGGGAGAGAGTTATAGCAATCAGCCCCAGCATTTT

v_call: TRBV7-8
clone_size: .
j_call: TRBJ2-2
d_call: TRBD1
cdr3_aa: CASSLVRPADRGRGGELFF
cdr3_nt: TGTGCCAGCAGCTTAGTACGGCCCGCGGACAGGGGGCGGGGCGGGGAGCTGTTTTTT

v_call: TRBV5-5
clone_size: .
j_call: TRBJ1-5
d_call: TRBD1
cdr3_aa: CASSTDRGNQPQHF
cdr3_nt: TGTGCCAGCAGCACGGACAGGGGAAACCAGCCCCAGCATTTT

v_call: TRBV27
clone_size: .
j_call: TRBJ2-7
d_call: TRBD2
cdr3_aa: CASSLSGVAGRASYEQYF
cdr3_nt: TGTGCCAGCAGTTTATCGGGGGTGGCCGGGAGGGCCTCCTACGAGCAGTACTTC

v_call: TRBV9
clone_size: .
j_call: TRBJ1-1
d_call: .
cdr3_aa: CASSVGRASTEAFF
cdr3_nt: TGTGCCAGCAGCGTAGGTAGGGCGAGCACTGAAGCTTTCTTT

v_call: TRBV7-2
clone_size: .
j_call: TRBJ1-3
d_call: .
cdr3_aa: CASSAFPRGSGNTIYF
cdr3_nt: TGTGCCAGCAGCGCATTTCCCAGAGGCTCTGGAAACACCATATATTTT

v_call: TRBV5-4
clone_size: .
j_call: TRBJ2-2
d_call: .
cdr3_aa: CASSLDRVNTGELFF
cdr3_nt: TGTGCCAGCAGCTTGGACAGGGTGAACACCGGGGAGCTGTTTTTT

v_call: TRBV29-1
clone_size: .
j_call: TRBJ2-7
d_call: .
cdr3_aa: CSVRSLTTYEQYF
cdr3_nt: TGCAGCGTTAGGTCCCTGACAACCTACGAGCAGTACTTC

v_call: TRBV5-5
clone_size: .
j_call: TRBJ1-2
d_call: TRBD1
cdr3_aa: CASSPTGGAVGYTF
cdr3_nt: TGTGCCAGCAGCCCGACAGGGGGCGCTGTGGGCTACACCTTC

v_call: TRBV5-1
clone_size: .
j_call: TRBJ2-2
d_call: TRBD2
cdr3_aa: CASSLSLGLAGGARTGELFF
cdr3_nt: TGCGCCAGCAGCTTGAGCTTGGGACTAGCGGGAGGGGCGAGAACCGGGGAGCTGTTTTTT

v_call: TRBV18
clone_size: .
j_call: TRBJ2-5
d_call: .
cdr3_aa: CASSPGPGAETQYF
cdr3_nt: TGTGCCAGCTCACCAGGGCCCGGGGCGGAGACCCAGTACTTC

v_call: TRBV7-9
clone_size: .
j_call: TRBJ2-6
d_call: TRBD1
cdr3_aa: CASSSSGQSFSSGANVLTF
cdr3_nt: TGTGCCAGCAGCTCATCGGGACAGAGCTTTAGCTCTGGGGCCAACGTCCTGACTTTC

v_call: TRBV7-9
clone_size: .
j_call: TRBJ1-1
d_call: .
cdr3_aa: CASSVYTEAFF
cdr3_nt: TGTGCCAGCAGCGTCTACACTGAAGCTTTCTTT

v_call: TRBV2
clone_size: .
j_call: TRBJ1-1
d_call: TRBD1
cdr3_aa: CASGGQGAGTEAFF
cdr3_nt: TGTGCCAGCGGGGGACAGGGGGCCGGCACTGAAGCTTTCTTT

v_call: TRBV5-1
clone_size: .
j_call: TRBJ2-1
d_call: TRBD1
cdr3_aa: CASSKGQGPGNEQFF
cdr3_nt: TGCGCCAGCAGCAAGGGACAGGGGCCCGGGAATGAGCAGTTCTTC

v_call: TRBV7-9
clone_size: .
j_call: TRBJ2-7
d_call: .
cdr3_aa: CASSLAYSYEQYF
cdr3_nt: TGTGCCAGCAGCTTGGCTTACTCCTACGAGCAGTACTTC

v_call: TRBV5-8
clone_size: .
j_call: TRBJ2-2
d_call: TRBD1
cdr3_aa: CASSWGQGDWPGELFF
cdr3_nt: TGTGCCAGCAGCTGGGGACAGGGGGATTGGCCCGGGGAGCTGTTTTTT

v_call: TRBV2
clone_size: .
j_call: TRBJ1-1
d_call: .
cdr3_aa: CASSELPNTEAFF
cdr3_nt: TGTGCCAGCAGTGAACTACCGAACACTGAAGCTTTCTTT

v_call: TRBV30
clone_size: .
j_call: TRBJ2-7
d_call: .
cdr3_aa: CAWSVGTAYEQYF
cdr3_nt: TGTGCCTGGAGTGTCGGCACAGCCTACGAGCAGTACTTC

v_call: TRBV4-3
clone_size: .
j_call: TRBJ2-2
d_call: TRBD1
cdr3_aa: CASSQDRTGGFTGELFF
cdr3_nt: TGCGCCAGCAGCCAAGATCGCACAGGGGGCTTCACCGGGGAGCTGTTTTTT

v_call: TRBV5-4
clone_size: .
j_call: TRBJ1-1
d_call: TRBD1
cdr3_aa: CASSLTAGGATEAFF
cdr3_nt: TGTGCCAGCAGCTTGACTGCAGGGGGTGCCACTGAAGCTTTCTTT

v_call: TRBV15
clone_size: once
j_call: TRBJ1-5
d_call: TRBD1
cdr3_aa: CATSRGQRGGGQPQHF
cdr3_nt: TGTGCCACCAGCAGGGGACAGCGAGGCGGGGGGCAGCCCCAGCATTTT

v_call: TRBV29-1
clone_size: few
j_call: TRBJ1-1
d_call: TRBD1
cdr3_aa: CSARGGLEAFF
cdr3_nt: TGCAGCGCCAGAGGGGGCCTTGAAGCTTTCTTT

v_call: TRBV5-4
clone_size: .
j_call: TRBJ1-1
d_call: .
cdr3_aa: CASSSSPRVNTEAFF
cdr3_nt: TGTGCCAGCAGCTCAAGCCCCCGCGTGAACACTGAAGCTTTCTTT

v_call: TRBV5-1
clone_size: .
j_call: TRBJ2-1
d_call: TRBD2
cdr3_aa: CASSLGAGGDNNEQFF
cdr3_nt: TGCGCCAGCAGCTTGGGGGCGGGGGGGGACAACAATGAGCAGTTCTTC

v_call: TRBV28
clone_size: .
j_call: TRBJ1-5
d_call: TRBD1
cdr3_aa: CASSRDRGQPQHF
cdr3_nt: TGTGCCAGCAGTCGGGACAGGGGGCAGCCCCAGCATTTT